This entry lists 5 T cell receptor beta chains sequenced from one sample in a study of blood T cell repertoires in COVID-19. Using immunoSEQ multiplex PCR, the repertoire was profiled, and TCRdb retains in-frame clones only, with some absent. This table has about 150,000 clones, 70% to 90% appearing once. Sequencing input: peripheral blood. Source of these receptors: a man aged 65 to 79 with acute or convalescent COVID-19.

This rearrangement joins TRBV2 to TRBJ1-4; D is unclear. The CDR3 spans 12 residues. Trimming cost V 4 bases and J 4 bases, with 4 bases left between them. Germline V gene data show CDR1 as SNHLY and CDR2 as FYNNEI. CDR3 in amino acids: CASSGDNEKLFF. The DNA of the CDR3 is TGTGCCAGCAGTGGAGATAATGAAAAACTGTTTTTT.

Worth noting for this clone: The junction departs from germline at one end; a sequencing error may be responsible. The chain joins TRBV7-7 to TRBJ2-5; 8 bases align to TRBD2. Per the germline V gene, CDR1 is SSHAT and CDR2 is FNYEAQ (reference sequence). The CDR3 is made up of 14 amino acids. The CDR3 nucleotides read TGTGCTAGCAGCTTAACGGGAGGGGAAGAGACCCAGTACTTC. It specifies CASSLTGGEETQYF.

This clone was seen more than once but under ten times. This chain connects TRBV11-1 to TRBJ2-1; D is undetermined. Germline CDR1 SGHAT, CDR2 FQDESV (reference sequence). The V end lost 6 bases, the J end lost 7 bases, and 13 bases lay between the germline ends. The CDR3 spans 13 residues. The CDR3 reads CASSPRLQNEQFF. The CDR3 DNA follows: TGTGCCAGCAGTCCCCGACTTCAAAATGAGCAGTTCTTC. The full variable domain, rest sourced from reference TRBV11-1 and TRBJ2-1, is EAEVAQSPRYKITEKSQAVAFWCDPISGHATLYWYRQILGQGPELLVQFQDESVVDDSQLPKDRFSAERLKGVDSTLKIQPAELGDSAMYLCASSPRLQNEQFFGPGTRLTVL.

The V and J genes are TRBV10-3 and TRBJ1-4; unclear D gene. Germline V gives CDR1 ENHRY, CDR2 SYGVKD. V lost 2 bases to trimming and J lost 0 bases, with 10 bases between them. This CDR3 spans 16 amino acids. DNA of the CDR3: TGTGCCATCAGTGAGGGACGGGGTGCAACTAATGAAAAACTGTTTTTT. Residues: CAISEGRGATNEKLFF.

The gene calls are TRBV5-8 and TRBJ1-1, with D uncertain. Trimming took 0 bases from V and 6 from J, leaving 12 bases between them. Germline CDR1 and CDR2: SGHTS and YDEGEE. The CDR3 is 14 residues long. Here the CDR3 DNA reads TGTGCCAGCAGCTTGGTCGTGGAAGGAGCTGAAGCTTTCTTT. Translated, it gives CASSLVVEGAEAFF.